The 26 T cell receptor beta chains presented below share a single source sample, sequenced in a study of T-cell reconstitution after alpha-beta-depleted transplantation in children. The TCRbeta library was prepared with unique molecular identifiers. TCRdb re-derived calls from the PCR reads in MiXCR, one entry per CDR3 protein. The repertoire holds some 520,000 distinct CDR3 sequences, with approximately 32% as singletons. The source was PBMCs from the stem cell graft donor, collected from the stem cell graft. These receptors were obtained from a human donor who donated a stem cell graft to a child with aplastic anemia.

The rearrangement links TRBV6-6 to TRBJ2-5; a possible D gene is TRBD2 (6 bases). Germline V gives CDR1 MNHNY, CDR2 SVGAGI (reference sequence). The CDR3 is made up of 11 amino acids. Trimming removed 6 bases from V and 5 bases from J, with 7 bases in between. CDR3 coding DNA: TGTGCCAGCAGGGGGAGGGAGACCCAGTACTTC. This sequence encodes CASRGRETQYF.

V usage is TRBV7-2 and J usage is TRBJ2-2; D is perhaps TRBD1 or TRBD2 (5 bases each). Looked up from germline, CDR1 is SGHTA and CDR2 is FQGNSA. Trimming took off 5 bases at V and 0 bases at J, with 13 bases between the two ends. The CDR3 extends over 16 amino acids. CDR3 region: CASSVHGTANTGELFF. The CDR3 DNA is TGTGCCAGCAGCGTACACGGGACGGCGAACACCGGGGAGCTGTTTTTT.

The chain links TRBV7-2 to TRBJ2-2, with D possibly TRBD2 on 7 matching bases. The V end lost 7 bases, the J end lost 4 bases, and 16 bases lay between the germline ends. CDR3 length: 15 residues. Germline lookup yields CDR1 SGHTA and CDR2 FQGNSA. In DNA form, the CDR3 reads TGTGCCAGCACCTGGGGGGGGGCGAGCACCGGGGAGCTGTTTTTT. This translates into CASTWGGASTGELFF.

The rearrangement links TRBV7-6 to TRBJ1-3; weak D call: TRBD1 (6 bases). Germline V gene sequence: CDR1 SGHVS, CDR2 FNYEAQ. V lost 4 bases and J lost 4, with 8 bases in between. The CDR3 is 13 residues long. This CDR3 is CASSSDRGNTIYF. Here the CDR3 DNA reads TGTGCCAGCAGCTCGGACAGAGGAAACACCATATATTTT. Full variable domain (rest looked up from reference TRBV7-6 and TRBJ1-3): GAGVSQSPRYKVTKRGQDVALRCDPISGHVSLYWYRQALGQGPEFLTYFNYEAQQDKSGLPNDRFSAERPEGSISTLTIQRTEQRDSAMYRCASSSDRGNTIYFGEGSWLTVV.

This clonotype was seen a few times. The chain recombines TRBV27 with TRBJ1-6, with D possibly matching TRBD1 (5 bases). CDR1 and CDR2 from the germline V gene are MNHEY and SMNVEV (reference sequence). This CDR3 contains 16 residues. Trimming removed 3 bases at V and 4 bases at J, with 13 bases between. CDR3 DNA: TGTGCCAGCAGTTTGGTCCCAGGGAGATATAATTCACCCCTCCACTTT. It is translated as CASSLVPGRYNSPLHF.

This clonotype was found a few times. The rearrangement uses TRBV2 and TRBJ1-5; no firm D call. The CDR3 is 14 amino acids. From germline, CDR1 is SNHLY and CDR2 FYNNEI. Trimming removed 6 bases at V and 7 bases at J, with 16 bases between. CDR3: CASSGWSSGQPQHF. The CDR3 DNA follows: TGTGCCAGCAGCGGGTGGAGTAGTGGCCAGCCCCAGCATTTT.

The chain recombines TRBV29-1 with TRBJ2-1; TRBD2 agrees at 9 bases. The germline V gene encodes CDR1 SQVTM and CDR2 ANQGSEA. The CDR3 is 15 amino acids. V lost 0 bases to trimming and J lost 5 bases; unmatched junction nucleotides: 5. The CDR3 nucleotides read TGCAGCGTTGAAGATCGGGGACTAGCACACAATGAGCAGTTCTTC. It yields the protein CSVEDRGLAHNEQFF.

The chain joins TRBV29-1 to TRBJ2-7, with D maybe TRBD2 (6 bases). V gave up 4 bases and J gave up 3 bases, with 13 bases separating them. The germline V gene encodes CDR1 SQVTM and CDR2 ANQGSEA. The CDR3 contains 13 residues. The CDR3 DNA reads as TGCAGCGTTGGCCCAGGGACTTACTACGAGCAGTACTTC. This translates into CSVGPGTYYEQYF.

The rearrangement links TRBV9 to TRBJ2-1; D possibly matches TRBD1 or TRBD2 (5 bases each). CDR3 length equals 17 residues. The germline gives CDR1 SGDLS, CDR2 YYNGEE. V was cut by 0 bases and J by 9 bases, with 22 bases left in between. The CDR3 spells CASSVVPGRSGLGEQFF. The CDR3 coding sequence is TGTGCCAGCAGCGTAGTTCCAGGGAGAAGTGGGCTTGGTGAGCAGTTCTTC.

The rearrangement uses TRBV5-1 and TRBJ1-1; TRBD1 might be the D (5 bases). Trimming stripped 5 bases from V and 5 bases from J, with 22 bases between. The germline gives CDR1 SGHRS, CDR2 YFSETQ. This CDR3 is built from 16 residues. Here the CDR3 DNA reads TGCGCCAGCAGGAGTAAGGGAGCGGGGGTGGCAACTGAAGCTTTCTTT. Translation: CASRSKGAGVATEAFF.

This rearrangement joins TRBV5-6 to TRBJ1-6; D perhaps matches TRBD1 (5 bases). The V gene's germline CDR1 is SGHDT and CDR2 YYEEEE. Trimming removed 0 bases at V and 8 bases at J, with 15 bases between. This CDR3 contains 16 residues. CDR3 coding DNA: TGTGCCAGCAGCTTGGTAGGAGGGGTGGTTTATTCACCCCTCCACTTT. Protein product: CASSLVGGVVYSPLHF.

This clonotype occurred a few times. The rearrangement links TRBV20-1 to TRBJ2-4; 12 bases line up with TRBD1. The trim removed 3 bases at V and 8 bases at J, leaving 5 bases unmatched. CDR1 DFQATT and CDR2 SNEGSKA come from the germline V gene (reference sequence). CDR3 length: 14 amino acids. CDR3 in DNA: TGCAGTGCTAGGGGACAGGGGGCCTCAGACATTCAGTACTTC. Residues: CSARGQGASDIQYF.

This clonotype was counted only a few times. V gene TRBV5-5 combines with J gene TRBJ2-3; D might be TRBD1 (6 bases). The CDR3 is 15 residues long. V shed 2 bases and J shed 2 bases, with 12 bases lying between them. Germline CDR1 is SGHKS and CDR2 is YYEKEE (reference sequence). The chain's CDR3 is CASSLVTGITDTQYF. DNA of the CDR3: TGTGCCAGCAGCTTAGTCACAGGGATCACAGATACGCAGTATTTT.

Only a few counts were recorded for this clonotype. CDR3 protein: CASSGPGTASLHTEAFF. CDR3 DNA sequence: TGTGCCAGCAGTGGACCCGGGACAGCAAGCCTGCACACTGAAGCTTTCTTT. This chain uses TRBV6-1 with TRBJ1-1, with 7 bases matching TRBD1. In germline, CDR1 is MNHNS, CDR2 SASEGT. V shed 4 bases and J 3 bases; nucleotides not matched to a gene: 14. The CDR3 runs to 17 residues.

This clonotype was detected a few times. The gene calls are TRBV7-6 and TRBJ1-5, with D possibly TRBD1 on 5 matching bases. The CDR3 is 13 residues long. In germline, CDR1 is SGHVS, CDR2 FNYEAQ. V lost 8 bases, J lost 4 bases, and 12 bases lay in between. Written as DNA, the CDR3 is TGTGCCAGCGGGGACGGAAGAAATCAGCCCCAGCATTTT. This translates into CASGDGRNQPQHF. Full variable domain (remainder filled in from reference TRBV7-6 and TRBJ1-5): GAGVSQSPRYKVTKRGQDVALRCDPISGHVSLYWYRQALGQGPEFLTYFNYEAQQDKSGLPNDRFSAERPEGSISTLTIQRTEQRDSAMYRCASGDGRNQPQHFGDGTRLSIL.

This clonotype was recorded a few times. The chain uses TRBV12-3 or TRBV12-4 and TRBJ2-1, with 13 bases lining up with TRBD2. The CDR3 runs 16 residues. J gave up 6 bases and V 4 bases, and 6 bases lay outside the gene matches. Here the CDR3 reads CASSSTSGRAVNEQFF. The CDR3 nucleotides are TGTGCCAGCAGTTCCACTAGCGGGAGGGCCGTCAATGAGCAGTTCTTC.

The sample holds a few counts of this clonotype. The chain couples TRBV5-4 to TRBJ2-1; either TRBD1 or TRBD2 may fit D (6 bases each). V lost 6 bases, J lost 8 bases, and 21 bases lay in between. Germline V gene data show CDR1 as SGHNT and CDR2 as YYREEE (reference sequence). This CDR3 has 15 residues. CDR3 sequence: CASNLPGAEGHEQFF. CDR3 bases: TGTGCCAGCAACCTGCCGGGGGCCGAGGGCCATGAGCAGTTCTTC. The full variable domain, in which reference TRBV5-4 and TRBJ2-1 provide the parts outside the CDR3, is ETGVTQSPTHLIKTRGQQVTLRCSSQSGHNTVSWYQQALGQGPQFIFQYYREEENGRGNFPPRFSGLQFPNYSSELNVNALELDDSALYLCASNLPGAEGHEQFFGPGTRLTVL.

This clonotype has only one observation. CDR3 loop: CASSKGTGSSYEQYV. DNA of the CDR3: TGTGCCAGCAGCAAGGGGACAGGGAGCTCCTACGAGCAGTACGTC. The gene calls are TRBV5-5 and TRBJ2-7, with TRBD1 matching 9 bases. The V and J ends lost 4 bases and 0 bases, in that order; junction bases with no gene match: 5. The CDR3 runs to 15 residues. Per the germline V gene, CDR1 is SGHKS and CDR2 is YYEKEE (reference sequence).

The chain recombines TRBV7-9 with TRBJ2-1; D possibly corresponds to TRBD2 (6 bases). CDR1 is SEHNR, CDR2 FQNEAQ, per germline (reference sequence). The CDR3 loop spans 16 amino acids. Deletions cut 5 bases from V and 0 bases from J, with 14 bases between. The CDR3 is CASSPESGGSYNEQFF. The CDR3 coding sequence is TGTGCCAGCAGCCCTGAATCCGGGGGCTCCTACAATGAGCAGTTCTTC. Full variable domain (outside the CDR3, taken from reference TRBV7-9 and TRBJ2-1): DTGVSQNPRHKITKRGQNVTFRCDPISEHNRLYWYRQTLGQGPEFLTYFQNEAQLEKSRLLSDRFSAERPKGSFSTLEIQRTEQGDSAMYLCASSPESGGSYNEQFFGPGTRLTVL.

This chain links TRBV5-1 with TRBJ2-7, with D tentatively TRBD2 (6 bases). The length of the CDR3 is 13 residues. Trimming took 1 base from V and 3 from J, leaving 8 bases between them. Germline V gene data show CDR1 as SGHRS and CDR2 as YFSETQ. CDR3 amino acids: CASSLMGGYEQYV. CDR3 coding DNA: TGCGCCAGCAGCTTGATGGGGGGCTACGAGCAGTACGTC.

The rearrangement links TRBV5-6 to TRBJ1-1; weak D call: TRBD1 (5 bases). CDR1 SGHDT and CDR2 YYEEEE come from the germline V gene. V was clipped by 4 bases and J by 6 bases, with 13 bases between them. This CDR3 has 13 residues. As DNA, the CDR3 is TGTGCCAGCAGCCCTCGGGGGTTCCCTGAAGCTTTCTTT. Its translation is CASSPRGFPEAFF.

CDR3 coding DNA: TGCGCCAGCAGCTCCGGGACGGCCTCTCCAGATACGCAGTATTTT. It is translated as CASSSGTASPDTQYF. The V and J genes are TRBV5-1 and TRBJ2-3, with D perhaps being TRBD1 or TRBD2 (5 bases each). V was cut by 3 bases and J by 4 bases, with 15 bases left in between. The CDR3 covers 15 residues. Germline values: CDR1 SGHRS, CDR2 YFSETQ.

The V call is TRBV7-8, the J call TRBJ1-2; possibly TRBD1 for D (6 bases). The germline V gene has CDR1 SGHVS and CDR2 FQNEAQ. The V end lost 5 bases, the J end lost 2 bases, and 15 bases lay between the germline ends. The CDR3 contains 15 residues. This CDR3 is CASSPGQLPNYGYTF. As DNA, the CDR3 is TGTGCCAGCAGCCCCGGACAGCTTCCCAACTATGGCTACACCTTC.

J is TRBJ2-2 and V is TRBV20-1, with D possibly matching TRBD1 (6 bases). Looked up from germline, CDR1 is DFQATT and CDR2 is SNEGSKA (reference sequence). This CDR3 is 17 amino acids long. The V and J ends lost 0 bases and 5 bases respectively, with 19 bases between them. CDR3 bases: TGCAGTGCTAGAGATCTTTTCAGGGGTAGTCGGACCGGGGAGCTGTTTTTT. It is translated as CSARDLFRGSRTGELFF.

At least ten counts were recorded for this clonotype. V is TRBV20-1 and J is TRBJ2-7; D is possibly TRBD1 (5 bases). Trimming cost V 4 bases and J 6 bases, with 19 bases left between them. The length of the CDR3 is 14 residues. Germline CDR1 and CDR2: DFQATT and SNEGSKA (reference sequence). The CDR3 DNA is TGCAGTGCTAATATTCAGGGTCGGTCTGGCGAGCAGTACTTC. This sequence encodes CSANIQGRSGEQYF.

Turning to this clonotype: A much larger clone lies a single base off, so this may be a read error. The V and J genes are TRBV2 and TRBJ1-1, with TRBD1 identical over 10 bases. The CDR3 sequence is 12 residues long. Unmatched junction bases numbered 3, after V lost 10 bases and J lost 4 bases. Germline V lookup: CDR1 SNHLY, CDR2 FYNNEI. The CDR3 spells CAIGTGVTEAFF. The CDR3 DNA reads TGTGCCATCGGGACAGGGGTCACTGAAGCTTTCTTT.